Listed here are 15 T cell receptor beta chains from one sample, sequenced in a study of T cells in Graves' hyperthyroidism and ophthalmopathy. RNA transcripts gave rise to amplified TCR beta CDR3 regions. Researchers ran a first-round RT-PCR on the TCR CDR3 using the HTBI primer set. TCRdb reprocessed the multiplex PCR reads with MiXCR, giving one entry per CDR3 protein. The sample carries around 540,000 distinct CDR3 sequences, about 15% recorded once. The sample taken for sequencing was blood. The receptors stem from a woman aged 30 to 39 with Graves' ophthalmopathy.

There are a few counts of this clonotype. This chain joins TRBV4-2 and TRBJ1-1, with D hard to call. Germline V gives CDR1 LGHNA, CDR2 YNFKEQ. The V end was cut by 3 bases, the J end by 2 bases, with 16 bases between. The CDR3 loop spans 16 amino acids. CDR3 nucleotides: TGTGCCAGCAGCCAGGGTTTAGGGTTAATAAACACTGAAGCTTTCTTT. As protein: CASSQGLGLINTEAFF.

The genes are TRBV5-4 and TRBJ2-7, with D perhaps TRBD1 (7 bases). Trimming took off 4 bases at V and 4 bases at J, with 18 bases between the two ends. There are 15 residues in the CDR3. Germline values: CDR1 SGHNT, CDR2 YYREEE (reference sequence). CDR3 coding DNA: TGTGCCAGCAGCAGTCAGGGGGGCTTAATTTACGAGCAGTACTTC. Residues: CASSSQGGLIYEQYF.

V gene TRBV24-1 combines with J gene TRBJ2-2; TRBD1 aligns across 8 bases. Looked up from germline, CDR1 is KGHDR and CDR2 is SFDVKD. J was trimmed by 0 bases and V by 7 bases; bases with no gene match: 6. The CDR3 totals 16 residues. CDR3 sequence (DNA): TGTGCCACCAGGGGACAGGAGCCCGCGAACACCGGGGAGCTGTTTTTT. Encoded protein: CATRGQEPANTGELFF.

This clonotype was counted a few times. Its ends do not fully match the called genes, so a read error is possible. The genes are TRBV3-1 and TRBJ1-1, with D perhaps matching TRBD1 (6 bases). CDR3 size: 13 residues. Germline V gene data show CDR1 as LGHDT and CDR2 as YNNKEL (reference sequence). CDR3 region: CASSLGGRTESFF. For the CDR3, the DNA is TGTGCCAGCAGCCTAGGGGGTAGGACTGAATCTTTCTTT.

This clonotype was counted many times. The rearrangement links TRBV7-2 to TRBJ2-7; D is ambiguous. The CDR3 is 14 amino acids. The V end was cut by 5 bases, the J end by 0 bases, with 11 bases between. CDR1 SGHTA and CDR2 FQGNSA come from the germline V gene. The CDR3 reads CASSGDFSSYEQYF. CDR3 nucleotide sequence: TGTGCCAGCAGCGGCGACTTTAGCTCCTACGAGCAGTACTTC. The full variable domain, completed using reference TRBV7-2 and TRBJ2-7, is GAGVSQSPSNKVTEKGKDVELRCDPISGHTALYWYRQSLGQGLEFLIYFQGNSAPDKSGLPSDRFSAERTGGSVSTLTIQRTQQEDSAVYLCASSGDFSSYEQYFGPGTRLTVT.

This chain uses TRBV27 with TRBJ2-3; 12 nucleotides line up with TRBD2. The CDR3 is 16 residues long. CDR1 and CDR2 (germline): MNHEY, SMNVEV (reference sequence). V shed 5 bases and J 0 bases; nucleotides not matched to a gene: 3. CDR3 region: CASSHGLAGSTDTQYF. The CDR3 nucleotides are TGTGCCAGCAGTCACGGACTAGCGGGGAGCACAGATACGCAGTATTTT.

The chain is built from TRBV15 and TRBJ2-1, with 7 nucleotides matching TRBD2. Germline trimming cut 6 bases from V and 6 bases from J; bases unmatched to any gene: 8. The germline CDR1 and CDR2 sequences are LNHNV and YYDKDF (reference sequence). The CDR3 runs 14 residues. In nucleotides, the CDR3 is TGTGCCACCAGTATCCGGGACTACTTCAATGAGCAGTTCTTC. As protein: CATSIRDYFNEQFF.

The sample holds many counts of this clonotype. The chain recombines TRBV18 with TRBJ2-3; D is ambiguous. Trimming left V 3 bases short and J 4 bases short, with 20 bases between. The CDR3 loop spans 17 amino acids. The germline V gene has CDR1 KGHSH and CDR2 LQKENI. The CDR3 DNA follows: TGTGCCAGCTCACCCTCGGGTTCCCTGCCCACCCCAGATACGCAGTATTTT. Amino acid sequence: CASSPSGSLPTPDTQYF.

This clonotype has at least ten counts. The rearrangement joins TRBV20-1 to TRBJ1-1; D remains ambiguous. In germline, CDR1 is DFQATT, CDR2 SNEGSKA (reference sequence). The V end lost 3 bases, the J end lost 0 bases, and 11 bases lay between the germline ends. The length of the CDR3 is 14 residues. The DNA for the CDR3 is TGCAGTGCTAGGGCCCGGGCCTTGAACACTGAAGCTTTCTTT. It yields the protein CSARARALNTEAFF.

This clonotype was found many times. CDR3 sequence (DNA): TGCAGTGTCCTACAGGGGGCTGTAGATTCACCCCTCCACTTT. As protein: CSVLQGAVDSPLHF. V is TRBV20-1 and J is TRBJ1-6; 9 bases fit TRBD1. CDR3 length equals 14 residues. Germline CDR1 DFQATT, CDR2 SNEGSKA (reference sequence). V shed 7 bases and J 8 bases; nucleotides not matched to a gene: 9.

This clonotype has a count of ten or more. In DNA form, the CDR3 reads TGCGCCAGCAGCGACCCCGGGGCCTCTGGAAACACCATATATTTT. Amino acid sequence: CASSDPGASGNTIYF. The chain joins TRBV5-1 to TRBJ1-3; D is perhaps TRBD1 (5 bases). Germline CDR1 and CDR2: SGHRS and YFSETQ. Trimming pared 4 bases from V and 0 bases from J, leaving 11 bases between. This CDR3 region has 15 residues.

The chain is built from TRBV2 and TRBJ1-2; 8 bases are shared with TRBD1. The CDR3 has 12 amino acids. Germline assignment: CDR1 SNHLY and CDR2 FYNNEI. Trimming removed 4 bases from V and 14 bases from J; junction bases left unmatched: 9. The CDR3 protein is CASSVRQGKDTF. CDR3 nucleotide sequence: TGTGCCAGCAGTGTCCGACAGGGGAAGGATACCTTC.

This clonotype showed up just a few times. The rearrangement links TRBV5-1 to TRBJ2-1, with 8 nucleotides matching TRBD2. The CDR3 totals 16 residues. Looked up from germline, CDR1 is SGHRS and CDR2 is YFSETQ. J gave up 3 bases and V 2 bases, and 7 bases lay outside the gene matches. CDR3 bases: TGCGCCAGCAGCTTCGCAAGCGGGAGATACTACAATGAGCAGTTCTTC. It translates to CASSFASGRYYNEQFF.

This clonotype was seen at least ten times. The chain combines TRBV6-1 with TRBJ1-2; D not certain. Germline V gives CDR1 MNHNS, CDR2 SASEGT. The length of the CDR3 is 8 residues. V dropped 4 bases and J dropped 9 bases, with 0 bases sitting between them. CDR3 amino acids: CASSGYTF. CDR3 DNA: TGTGCCAGCAGTGGCTACACCTTC.

There are many counts of this clonotype. The chain is built from TRBV7-2 and TRBJ2-7, with 12 bases aligning to TRBD2. Germline CDR1 reads SGHTA; CDR2 reads FQGNSA. This CDR3 comprises 16 residues. The junction had 4 bases not matched to a gene; V was cut back by 2 bases and J by 2 bases. The CDR3 reads CASSLMLAGGTYEQYF. In nucleotides, the CDR3 is TGTGCCAGCAGCTTAATGCTAGCGGGGGGGACCTACGAGCAGTACTTC.